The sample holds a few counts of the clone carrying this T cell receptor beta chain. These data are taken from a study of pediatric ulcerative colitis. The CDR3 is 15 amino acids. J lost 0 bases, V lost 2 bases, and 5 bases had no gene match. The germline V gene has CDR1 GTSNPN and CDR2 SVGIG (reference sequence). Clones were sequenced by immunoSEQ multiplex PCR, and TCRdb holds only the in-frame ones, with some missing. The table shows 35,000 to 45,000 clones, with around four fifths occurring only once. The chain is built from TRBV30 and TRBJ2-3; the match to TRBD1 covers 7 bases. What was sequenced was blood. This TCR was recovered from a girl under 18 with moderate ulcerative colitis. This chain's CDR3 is CAWSPNRGSTDTQYF. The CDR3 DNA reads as TGTGCCTGGAGTCCCAACAGGGGAAGCACAGATACGCAGTATTTT.